A selection of T cell receptor beta chains follows, all from one sample in a study of CD8+ T cells in alopecia areata. Sequencing was performed with immunoSEQ multiplex PCR; in TCRdb, only in-frame clones are kept and a portion is missing. Counted here are 120,000 to 150,000 clones, about 88% occurring once; the ten biggest clones make up around 14%. This specimen was CD8+ T cells sorted from blood, taken at week 4, from a patient treated with tofacitinib. These receptors originate from a human donor with alopecia areata. Each CDR3 is given with its conserved first and last residue. Fields, in order: clone size, J gene, V gene, CDR3 protein. The size field is filled for only some rows; it gives once, few, many or a size class.

-	TRBJ1-5	TRBV7-9	CASSLNLNQPQHF
-	TRBJ2-7	TRBV19	CASSFGLADAYEQYF
-	TRBJ2-1	TRBV7-2	CASSLLGLAMDEQFF
few	TRBJ2-7	TRBV29-1	CSVESPESSYEQYF
once	TRBJ2-3	TRBV2	CAIAGSTGGKDTQYF
-	TRBJ1-2	TRBV4-1	CASSQGPRPREGYTF
-	TRBJ1-1	TRBV27	CASSDPTGPNTEAFF
-	TRBJ2-3	TRBV29-1	CSVEAPRLAAYGPDTQYF
-	TRBJ2-1	TRBV4-1	CASSRTSENNEQFF
-	TRBJ1-1	TRBV5-1	CASSLLGQGTEAFF
once	TRBJ2-1	TRBV29-1	CSVEDHGQGSYNEQFF
-	TRBJ2-2	TRBV29-1	CSVEAPGPTGVNTGELFF
-	TRBJ1-2	TRBV29-1	CSVEDRTGFYGYTF
-	TRBJ1-5	TRBV28	CASSTGHNSNQPQHF
-	TRBJ1-2	TRBV7-2	CASSLGQANYGYTF
-	TRBJ1-2	TRBV28	CASSPGQGINYGYTF
-	TRBJ1-4	TRBV27	CASSSKGQGGEKLFF
-	TRBJ1-1	TRBV6-1	CASSELGYTEAFF
-	TRBJ1-5	TRBV23-1	CASSQFVTHRNQPQHF
-	TRBJ1-1	TRBV18	CASSQGTEAFF
-	TRBJ1-1	TRBV27	CASSFGGNTEAFF